A single sample gave rise to the 20 T cell receptor beta chains below, sequenced in a study of T cell responses to AZD1222 COVID-19 vaccine. TCRdb's copy holds only in-frame clones and misses some; the assay was immunoSEQ multiplex PCR. The data show about 130,000 clones, 88% seen once. The sequences come from peripheral blood, collected on day 0 of AZD1222 vaccination. Receptors originate from an adult in good health.

The chain links TRBV29-1 to TRBJ2-3; TRBD1 agrees at 9 bases. V was clipped by 7 bases and J by 4 bases; unmatched bases: 6. The germline V gene encodes CDR1 SQVTM and CDR2 ANQGSEA. The CDR3 is 13 residues long. DNA for the CDR3: TGCAGCGAAACAGGGGGCGCGGCAGATACGCAGTATTTT. Residues: CSETGGAADTQYF.

V and J are TRBV24-1 and TRBJ2-1, with 13 bases matching TRBD2. V dropped 3 bases and J dropped 6; count of bases not matched to a gene: 4. The length of the CDR3 is 16 residues. The germline gives CDR1 KGHDR, CDR2 SFDVKD. In DNA form, the CDR3 reads TGTGCCACCAGTGATCGGACTAGCGGGAGTCGCAATGAGCAGTTCTTC. This encodes CATSDRTSGSRNEQFF.

CDR3: CASSSGQGRNQPQHF. In DNA, the CDR3 is TGTGCCAGCAGCTCCGGACAGGGTAGGAATCAGCCCCAGCATTTT. The chain is built from TRBV7-9 and TRBJ1-5, with 8 bases matching TRBD1. Germline CDR1 reads SEHNR; CDR2 reads FQNEAQ (reference sequence). This CDR3 comprises 15 residues. Germline trimming cut 4 bases from V and 4 bases from J; bases unmatched to any gene: 6.

The chain carries TRBV12-3 or TRBV12-4 and TRBJ1-2; 10 positions agree with TRBD1. J lost 5 bases, V lost 6 bases, and 0 bases had no gene match. This CDR3 has 12 amino acids. In DNA, the CDR3 is TGTGCCAGCAGGGGACAGGGGTATGGCTACACCTTC. Translated: CASRGQGYGYTF.

The chain is built from TRBV11-3 and TRBJ2-7; D may be TRBD1 or TRBD2 (5 bases each). CDR1 and CDR2 from the germline V gene are SGHNT and YENEEA. The CDR3 has 17 residues. Trimming removed 5 bases from V and 7 bases from J, with 27 bases in between. The CDR3 nucleotides are TGTGCCAGCAGCGATCCCCACCCCTCAGGGACCTGGGGAGAGCAGTACTTC. Protein sequence: CASSDPHPSGTWGEQYF.

The chain links TRBV7-8 to TRBJ1-1, with TRBD1 matching over 9 bases. V gave up 6 bases and J gave up 6 bases; unmatched junction bases: 11. The germline gives CDR1 SGHVS, CDR2 FQNEAQ. The CDR3 is made up of 15 amino acids. The DNA of the CDR3 is TGTGCCAGCAGACCTGGGACAGGGCTTGAGGCTGAAGCTTTCTTT. Translating gives CASRPGTGLEAEAFF.

CDR3 loop: CASSDGGRIEKLFF. CDR3 in DNA: TGTGCCAGCAGCGATGGGGGACGGATTGAAAAACTGTTTTTT. This rearrangement joins TRBV13 to TRBJ1-4; D is possibly TRBD1 (5 bases). Deletions cut 5 bases from V and 7 bases from J, with 14 bases between. Germline V CDR1 and CDR2: PRHDT, FYEKMQ (reference sequence). The CDR3 sequence is 14 residues long.

The chain links TRBV28 to TRBJ1-6; 8 bases agree with TRBD1. Trimming cost V 9 bases and J 7 bases; bases outside gene matches: 11. Germline V gives CDR1 MDHEN, CDR2 SYDVKM. CDR3 length: 15 residues. Here the CDR3 reads CASSQGDRWNSPLHF. CDR3 nucleotides: TGTGCCAGTTCCCAGGGGGACAGGTGGAATTCACCCCTCCACTTT.

The V call is TRBV5-5, the J call TRBJ2-7, with D tentatively TRBD1 (5 bases). This CDR3 is built from 16 residues. The V gene lost 0 bases and the J gene lost 1 base, with 14 bases spanning the gap. The germline gives CDR1 SGHKS, CDR2 YYEKEE (reference sequence). CDR3 sequence reads: CASSLVAGSPSYEQYF. CDR3 nucleotide sequence: TGTGCCAGCAGCTTGGTAGCAGGGTCCCCTTCCTACGAGCAGTACTTC. The whole variable domain, filled in from reference TRBV5-5 and TRBJ2-7, reads DAGVTQSPTHLIKTRGQQVTLRCSPISGHKSVSWYQQVLGQGPQFIFQYYEKEERGRGNFPDRFSARQFPNYSSELNVNALLLGDSALYLCASSLVAGSPSYEQYFGPGTRLTVT.

CDR3 loop: CASSDGQEYMNTEAFF. The CDR3 coding sequence is TGTGCCAGCAGTGACGGACAGGAATACATGAACACTGAAGCTTTCTTT. This chain links TRBV6-1 with TRBJ1-1; 7 nucleotides line up with TRBD1. Germline CDR1 reads MNHNS; CDR2 reads SASEGT. V dropped 3 bases and J dropped 0; count of bases not matched to a gene: 7. The CDR3 length is 16 residues.

The V gene is TRBV2, the J gene TRBJ2-1; D remains ambiguous. The CDR3 sequence is 14 residues long. In germline, CDR1 is SNHLY, CDR2 FYNNEI. The V gene lost 6 bases and the J gene lost 6 bases, with 15 bases spanning the gap. CDR3: CASRLHEKVNEQFF. In DNA form, the CDR3 reads TGTGCCAGCAGACTTCACGAGAAGGTCAATGAGCAGTTCTTC.

J is TRBJ1-6 and V is TRBV6-6; 8 positions match TRBD1. The CDR3 spans 15 residues. The V gene's germline CDR1 is MNHNY and CDR2 SVGAGI (reference sequence). V shed 4 bases and J 6 bases; nucleotides not matched to a gene: 5. CDR3 amino acids: CASSSDRATNSPLHF. DNA of the CDR3: TGTGCCAGCAGTTCGGACAGGGCCACTAATTCACCCCTCCACTTT.

The rearrangement links TRBV7-9 to TRBJ1-4; no clear D gene. The germline CDR1 and CDR2 sequences are SEHNR and FQNEAQ (reference sequence). V shed 3 bases and J shed 8 bases, with 19 bases lying between them. The CDR3 consists of 16 residues. The CDR3 protein is CASSFGQGRLWEKLFF. CDR3 DNA: TGTGCCAGCAGCTTCGGTCAAGGGAGGCTATGGGAAAAACTGTTTTTT.

V gene TRBV6-5 combines with J gene TRBJ1-2; weak D call: TRBD1 (6 bases). With 2 bases removed from V and 5 bases from J, the gap between germline ends came to 18 bases. The CDR3 totals 16 residues. Germline CDR1 and CDR2: MNHEY and SVGAGI. CDR3 region: CASSYHVGGAGYGYTF. Written as DNA, the CDR3 is TGTGCCAGCAGTTACCACGTAGGGGGGGCCGGGTATGGCTACACCTTC.

This clone has a single count. The rearrangement joins TRBV2 to TRBJ1-5; no clear D gene. CDR1 and CDR2 (germline): SNHLY, FYNNEI. This CDR3 comprises 14 residues. V was clipped by 3 bases and J by 10 bases, with 16 bases between them. The DNA of the CDR3 is TGTGCCAGCAGTGATCGGCGCCCTGTAGGTCCCCAGCATTTT. The encoded protein is CASSDRRPVGPQHF. Based on the CDR3 plus reference TRBV2 and TRBJ1-5, the full variable domain is EPEVTQTPSHQVTQMGQEVILRCVPISNHLYFYWYRQILGQKVEFLVSFYNNEISEKSEIFDDQFSVERPDGSNFTLKIRSTKLEDSAMYFCASSDRRPVGPQHFGDGTRLSIL.

This chain links TRBV9 with TRBJ1-1; D perhaps matches TRBD1 (5 bases). V was clipped by 0 bases and J by 2 bases, with 8 bases between them. The CDR3 consists of 14 residues. Germline CDR1 SGDLS, CDR2 YYNGEE. The DNA for the CDR3 is TGTGCCAGCAGCGTAGGGGACCTAAACACTGAAGCTTTCTTT. Its protein is CASSVGDLNTEAFF.

This clone was recorded once. V usage is TRBV28 and J usage is TRBJ2-3; 12 bases align to TRBD2. V gave up 7 bases and J gave up 6 bases; unmatched junction bases: 11. From germline, CDR1 is MDHEN and CDR2 SYDVKM. The CDR3 consists of 16 residues. The CDR3 nucleotides are TGTGCCAGCAAATTAACTAGCGGGAGGCAGCGGGATACGCAGTATTTT. This encodes CASKLTSGRQRDTQYF.

There are a few counts of this clone. The chain combines TRBV30 with TRBJ2-7; no reliable D call. Germline V CDR1 and CDR2: GTSNPN, SVGIG (reference sequence). With 2 bases removed from V and 0 bases from J, the gap between germline ends came to 14 bases. CDR3 length: 15 amino acids. CDR3 bases: TGTGCCTGGAGTCTCCCCGGACGGCTCTCCTACGAGCAGTACTTC. Translating it yields CAWSLPGRLSYEQYF.

The V and J genes are TRBV9 and TRBJ2-1, with TRBD2 identical over 10 bases. The germline V gene encodes CDR1 SGDLS and CDR2 YYNGEE. The trim removed 0 bases at V and 9 bases at J, leaving 9 bases unmatched. This CDR3 contains 16 residues. The CDR3 reads CASSVGLAGAGAEQFF. The CDR3 region has the DNA TGTGCCAGCAGCGTAGGCCTAGCGGGAGCCGGGGCTGAGCAGTTCTTC.

The chain has TRBV3-1 (or the pseudogene TRBV3-2) and TRBJ2-2; D call uncertain. The length of the CDR3 is 11 residues. V was shortened by 7 bases and J by 1 base, with 1 base between the two germline ends. Germline V gene data show CDR1 as LGHDT and CDR2 as YNNKEL (reference sequence). This chain's CDR3 is CASKNTGELFF. CDR3 DNA: TGTGCCAGCAAGAACACCGGGGAGCTGTTTTTT.